This T cell receptor beta chain emerged from a study of blood T cell repertoires in COVID-19. The authors' processing: For nucleated cells, counts were estimated from reference gene primer amplification. Method: immunoSEQ multiplex PCR; TCRdb's copy keeps in-frame clones and lacks some. V, J and clone size are those of that table, while D and trimming were read from the DNA. The profile shows around 300,000 clones, roughly 90% of them singletons. Trimming removed 4 bases at V and 8 bases at J, with 8 bases between. The CDR3 runs to 11 residues. Sequenced sample: peripheral blood. The TCR was taken from a woman in her forties or fifties with active or convalescent COVID-19. The V gene is TRBV12-3 or TRBV12-4, the J gene TRBJ1-2; D not certain. CDR3 in DNA: TGTGCCAGCAGTTCGACGAGGGGCTACACCTTC. Amino acids: CASSSTRGYTF.